This TCR beta chain was found in a study of CD8+ T cells in alopecia areata. Following RNA extraction, reverse transcription yielded cDNA that acted as the sequencing template. Clones were read by immunoSEQ multiplex PCR, and TCRdb kept only the in-frame ones, dropping some. This sample yields some 10,000 clones, of which roughly 59% are seen a single time; around 8.5% belongs to the top ten. The CDR3 runs to 12 residues. The V end was cut by 4 bases, the J end by 0 bases, with 4 bases between. Germline CDR1 SEHNR, CDR2 FQNEAQ (reference sequence). Collection of lesional scalp punch biopsies and peripheral blood was performed in alopecia areata patients.

The source material was skin, sampled at week 0. The receptor was isolated from a human donor with alopecia areata. The J gene is TRBJ2-7, the V gene TRBV7-9; no firm D call. CDR3 bases: TGTGCCAGCAGCTACAACTCCTACGAGCAGTACTTC. Its protein product is CASSYNSYEQYF.